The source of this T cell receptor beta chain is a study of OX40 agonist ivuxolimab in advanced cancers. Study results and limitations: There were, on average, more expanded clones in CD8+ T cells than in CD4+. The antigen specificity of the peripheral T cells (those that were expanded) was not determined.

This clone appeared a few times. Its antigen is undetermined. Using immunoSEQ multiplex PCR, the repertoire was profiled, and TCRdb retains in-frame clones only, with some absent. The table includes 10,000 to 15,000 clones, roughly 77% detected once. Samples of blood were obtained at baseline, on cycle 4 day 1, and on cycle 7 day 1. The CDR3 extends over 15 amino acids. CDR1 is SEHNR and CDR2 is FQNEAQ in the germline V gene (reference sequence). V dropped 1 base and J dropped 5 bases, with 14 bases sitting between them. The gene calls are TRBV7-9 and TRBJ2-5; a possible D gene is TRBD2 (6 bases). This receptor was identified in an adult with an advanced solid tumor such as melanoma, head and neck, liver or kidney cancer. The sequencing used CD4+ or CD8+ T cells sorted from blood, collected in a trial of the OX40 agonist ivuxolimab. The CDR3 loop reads CASSLGPGDRETQYF. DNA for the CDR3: TGTGCCAGCAGCTTAGGGCCGGGAGATAGGGAGACCCAGTACTTC. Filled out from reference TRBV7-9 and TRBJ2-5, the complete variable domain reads DTGVSQNPRHKITKRGQNVTFRCDPISEHNRLYWYRQTLGQGPEFLTYFQNEAQLEKSRLLSDRFSAERPKGSFSTLEIQRTEQGDSAMYLCASSLGPGDRETQYFGPGTRLLVL.